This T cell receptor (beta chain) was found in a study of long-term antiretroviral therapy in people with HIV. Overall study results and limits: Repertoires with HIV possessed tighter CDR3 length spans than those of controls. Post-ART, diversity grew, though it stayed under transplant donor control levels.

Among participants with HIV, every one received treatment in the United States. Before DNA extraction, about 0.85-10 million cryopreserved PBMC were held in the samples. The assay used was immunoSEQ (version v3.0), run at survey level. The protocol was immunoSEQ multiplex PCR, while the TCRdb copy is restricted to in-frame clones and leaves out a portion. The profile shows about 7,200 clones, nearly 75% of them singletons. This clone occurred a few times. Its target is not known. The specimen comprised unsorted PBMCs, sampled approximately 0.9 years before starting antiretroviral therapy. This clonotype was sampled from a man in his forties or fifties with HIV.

The CDR3 reads CASSPQHF. The DNA of the CDR3 is TGTGCCAGCAGCCCCCAGCATTTT. This sequence joins TRBV21-1 and TRBJ1-5. TRBV21-1 is flagged as a pseudogene. The CDR3 is 8 residues long.